Listed below are T cell receptor beta chains from one sample, sequenced in a study of shared clonotypes between healthy human individuals. The table came from immunoSEQ multiplex PCR; TCRdb's copy has only in-frame clones and leaves some out. This sample has just over 2,000,000 clones, with 85% to 95% found just once. Source material: naive CD4+ T cells sorted from blood. Every receptor here comes from a man in his late teens or twenties in good health. Each CDR3 is given with its conserved first and last residue. The D gene is left open where the match is weak. Clone size is shown for a subset of rows, as once, few, many or a class of expanded clone.

J: TRBJ2-7; length: 14; V: TRBV5-1; size: NA; D: NA; CDR3: CASSLLSGAQEQYF; DNA: TGCGCCAGCAGCTTGTTGTCAGGGGCTCAGGAGCAGTACTTC
J: TRBJ1-5; length: 15; V: TRBV2; size: NA; D: NA; CDR3: CASSEPGTVNQPQHF; DNA: TGTGCCAGCAGTGAACCTGGGACGGTCAATCAGCCCCAGCATTTT
J: TRBJ2-7; length: 15; V: TRBV4-3; size: NA; D: NA; CDR3: CASSQAVGQSYEQYF; DNA: TGCGCCAGCAGCCAAGCGGTTGGGCAGTCCTACGAGCAGTACTTC
J: TRBJ2-2; length: 15; V: TRBV18; size: few; D: TRBD1; CDR3: CASSPPDRAPGELFF; DNA: TGTGCCAGCTCACCACCGGACAGGGCGCCCGGGGAGCTGTTTTTT
J: TRBJ2-5; length: 14; V: TRBV6-6; size: NA; D: NA; CDR3: CASSPSQGQETQYF; DNA: TGTGCCAGCAGCCCTAGTCAGGGGCAAGAGACCCAGTACTTC
J: TRBJ1-1; length: 15; V: TRBV2; size: NA; D: NA; CDR3: CASSDFGGSYSEAFF; DNA: TGTGCCAGCAGTGATTTCGGGGGTAGTTATTCTGAAGCTTTCTTT
J: TRBJ2-7; length: 14; V: TRBV6-5; size: NA; D: TRBD1; CDR3: CASRRGQVSYEQYF; DNA: TGTGCCAGCAGGAGGGGACAGGTATCCTACGAGCAGTACTTC
J: TRBJ1-1; length: 14; V: TRBV10-3; size: NA; D: NA; CDR3: CAISDGQGNTEAFF; DNA: TGTGCCATCAGTGATGGGCAGGGTAACACTGAAGCTTTCTTT
J: TRBJ1-5; length: 15; V: TRBV6-1; size: NA; D: TRBD1; CDR3: CASRQGAYGNQPQHF; DNA: TGTGCCAGCAGGCAGGGGGCGTACGGCAATCAGCCCCAGCATTTT
J: TRBJ1-5; length: 11; V: TRBV4-1; size: NA; D: NA; CDR3: CASSCPELKHF; DNA: TGCGCCAGCAGCTGTCCGGAACTAAAGCATTTT
J: TRBJ1-2; length: 14; V: TRBV18; size: NA; D: NA; CDR3: CASSPLDGGNGYTF; DNA: TGTGCCAGCTCACCCCTGGACGGGGGGAATGGCTACACCTTC
J: TRBJ2-5; length: 14; V: TRBV5-1; size: NA; D: NA; CDR3: CASSLGAIQETQYF; DNA: TGCGCCAGCAGCTTGGGCGCCATCCAAGAGACCCAGTACTTC
J: TRBJ2-3; length: 18; V: TRBV2; size: NA; D: TRBD2; CDR3: CASSEIAGGPSSTDTQYF; DNA: TGTGCCAGCAGTGAAATAGCGGGAGGGCCTTCTAGCACAGATACGCAGTATTTT
J: TRBJ2-7; length: 14; V: TRBV10-3; size: NA; D: TRBD1; CDR3: CAIRPGQGSYEQYF; DNA: TGTGCCATCAGACCGGGACAGGGCTCCTACGAGCAGTACTTC
J: TRBJ1-5; length: 15; V: TRBV28; size: few; D: NA; CDR3: CASSLGLRGDQPQHF; DNA: TGTGCCAGCAGTTTAGGCCTGCGCGGGGATCAGCCCCAGCATTTT
J: TRBJ2-5; length: 12; V: TRBV5-1; size: NA; D: NA; CDR3: CASAQPQGTQYF; DNA: TGCGCCAGCGCTCAGCCCCAGGGGACCCAGTACTTC
J: TRBJ1-5; length: 13; V: TRBV19; size: NA; D: TRBD1; CDR3: CASGQGGNQPQHF; DNA: TGTGCCAGTGGACAGGGAGGCAATCAGCCCCAGCATTTT
J: TRBJ1-3; length: 15; V: TRBV6-1; size: NA; D: NA; CDR3: CASRVSSFSGNTIYF; DNA: TGTGCCAGCAGAGTCAGCTCATTCTCTGGAAACACCATATATTTT
J: TRBJ2-3; length: 14; V: TRBV6-1; size: NA; D: NA; CDR3: CASSEALIADTQYF; DNA: TGTGCCAGCAGTGAAGCGCTGATAGCAGATACGCAGTATTTT
J: TRBJ1-2; length: 13; V: TRBV11-2; size: NA; D: NA; CDR3: CASSPPGPPGYTF; DNA: TGTGCCAGCAGCCCTCCCGGTCCACCGGGCTACACCTTC
J: TRBJ2-2; length: 15; V: TRBV18; size: NA; D: TRBD1; CDR3: CASSPPTGVTGELFF; DNA: TGTGCCAGCTCACCACCCACAGGGGTAACCGGGGAGCTGTTTTTT
J: TRBJ1-1; length: 13; V: TRBV7-9; size: NA; D: NA; CDR3: CASSPQGNTEAFF; DNA: TGTGCCAGCAGCCCCCAAGGGAACACTGAAGCTTTCTTT
J: TRBJ2-3; length: 15; V: TRBV7-2; size: once; D: NA; CDR3: CASSLLSTIRDTQYF; DNA: TGTGCCAGCAGCTTACTATCGACCATCAGGGATACGCAGTATTTT
J: TRBJ2-3; length: 15; V: TRBV2; size: NA; D: NA; CDR3: CASSLGVLGTDTQYF; DNA: TGTGCCAGCAGCCTGGGGGTACTAGGGACAGATACGCAGTATTTT
J: TRBJ2-1; length: 13; V: TRBV5-1; size: NA; D: NA; CDR3: CASSLGGYNEQFF; DNA: TGCGCCAGCAGCTTGGGAGGGTACAATGAGCAGTTCTTC
J: TRBJ2-3; length: 17; V: TRBV5-1; size: NA; D: TRBD1; CDR3: CASSLTLTGTATDTQYF; DNA: TGCGCCAGCAGCTTAACTCTTACCGGGACAGCCACAGATACGCAGTATTTT
J: TRBJ1-5; length: 13; V: TRBV28; size: NA; D: NA; CDR3: CASSPRPTQPQHF; DNA: TGTGCCAGCAGTCCCCGACCAACTCAGCCCCAGCATTTT
J: TRBJ1-3; length: 15; V: TRBV10-3; size: NA; D: NA; CDR3: CAISVWEYSGNTIYF; DNA: TGTGCCATCAGTGTGTGGGAATACTCTGGAAACACCATATATTTT
J: TRBJ2-7; length: 11; V: TRBV25-1; size: NA; D: NA; CDR3: CATLGAREQYF; DNA: TGTGCCACCTTGGGGGCGCGGGAGCAGTACTTC
J: TRBJ2-7; length: 14; V: TRBV11-2; size: once; D: NA; CDR3: CASSLDSFSYEQYF; DNA: TGTGCCAGCAGCTTGGACAGCTTCTCCTACGAGCAGTACTTC
J: TRBJ2-7; length: 14; V: TRBV29-1; size: NA; D: NA; CDR3: CSIVRGGGGREQYF; DNA: TGCAGCATTGTCAGGGGGGGTGGTGGACGCGAGCAGTACTTC
J: TRBJ2-1; length: 12; V: TRBV29-1; size: NA; D: TRBD1; CDR3: CSVSPYRGVVVF; DNA: TGCAGCGTTTCCCCTTACAGGGGAGTGGTGGTCTTC
J: TRBJ2-3; length: 14; V: TRBV10-3; size: NA; D: NA; CDR3: CAIRPGVNTDTQYF; DNA: TGTGCCATCCGTCCGGGAGTAAACACAGATACGCAGTATTTT
J: TRBJ2-7; length: 12; V: TRBV11-2; size: NA; D: NA; CDR3: CANPYSSYEQYF; DNA: TGTGCCAACCCCTACAGCAGCTACGAGCAGTACTTC
J: TRBJ2-3; length: 14; V: TRBV5-1; size: NA; D: NA; CDR3: CASSFYRRTDTQYF; DNA: TGCGCCAGCAGCTTCTACAGACGCACAGATACGCAGTATTTT
J: TRBJ1-3; length: 17; V: TRBV4-1; size: NA; D: NA; CDR3: CASSQGWTKKTGNTIYF; DNA: TGCGCCAGCAGCCAAGGATGGACAAAAAAGACTGGAAACACCATATATTTT
J: TRBJ2-7; length: 14; V: TRBV4-1; size: NA; D: TRBD1; CDR3: CASSQDDRGYEQYF; DNA: TGCGCCAGCAGCCAAGATGACAGGGGCTACGAGCAGTACTTC
J: TRBJ2-3; length: 18; V: TRBV2; size: NA; D: TRBD2; CDR3: CASSGGVAGLFSKNTQYF; DNA: TGTGCCAGCAGTGGTGGAGTAGCGGGACTCTTTAGTAAGAATACGCAGTATTTT
J: TRBJ2-2; length: 14; V: TRBV10-3; size: NA; D: NA; CDR3: CATHDLTGTGELFF; DNA: TGTGCCACACATGACCTTACGGGCACCGGGGAGCTGTTTTTT
J: TRBJ1-3; length: 15; V: TRBV6-1; size: NA; D: NA; CDR3: CASSEQGLSGNTIYF; DNA: TGTGCCAGCAGTGAGCAGGGACTCTCTGGAAACACCATATATTTT
J: TRBJ2-1; length: 11; V: TRBV20-1; size: NA; D: NA; CDR3: CSATPTLEQFF; DNA: TGCAGTGCAACACCGACACTGGAGCAGTTCTTC
J: TRBJ1-3; length: 17; V: TRBV19; size: few; D: NA; CDR3: CASSPPLPGTSGNTIYF; DNA: TGTGCCAGTAGTCCTCCTTTGCCAGGGACCTCTGGAAACACCATATATTTT
J: TRBJ2-2; length: 16; V: TRBV4-3; size: NA; D: TRBD2; CDR3: CASSQDAGEYSGELFF; DNA: TGCGCCAGCAGCCAAGACGCGGGAGAGTATTCCGGGGAGCTGTTTTTT
J: TRBJ2-2; length: 12; V: TRBV2; size: NA; D: NA; CDR3: CASTSGAGELFF; DNA: TGTGCCAGCACCTCTGGGGCCGGGGAGCTGTTTTTT
J: TRBJ1-2; length: 15; V: TRBV7-2; size: NA; D: TRBD1; CDR3: CASSLLGTVNYGYTF; DNA: TGTGCCAGCAGCTTACTGGGGACAGTTAACTATGGCTACACCTTC
J: TRBJ2-7; length: 14; V: TRBV1; size: NA; D: NA; CDR3: CTSSQGDWPYEQYF; DNA: TGCACCAGCAGCCAAGGTGACTGGCCCTACGAGCAGTACTTC
J: TRBJ2-7; length: 16; V: TRBV7-2; size: NA; D: NA; CDR3: CASSFPRGAGAGEQYF; DNA: TGTGCCAGCAGCTTCCCTCGGGGGGCTGGGGCTGGGGAGCAGTACTTC
J: TRBJ2-3; length: 13; V: TRBV15; size: NA; D: NA; CDR3: CATSGRVSDTQYF; DNA: TGTGCCACCAGCGGGCGGGTCTCAGATACGCAGTATTTT
J: TRBJ1-2; length: 13; V: TRBV5-1; size: NA; D: NA; CDR3: CASSLGGNYGYTF; DNA: TGCGCCAGCAGCTTGGGGGGTAACTATGGCTACACCTTC
J: TRBJ2-7; length: 12; V: TRBV6-5; size: NA; D: NA; CDR3: CASSYDRIEQYF; DNA: TGTGCCAGCAGTTACGATCGGATCGAGCAGTACTTC
J: TRBJ2-3; length: 15; V: TRBV5-1; size: NA; D: TRBD2; CDR3: CASSSILAATDTQYF; DNA: TGCGCCAGCAGCTCGATACTAGCGGCAACAGATACGCAGTATTTT
J: TRBJ2-5; length: 15; V: TRBV11-2; size: NA; D: TRBD1; CDR3: CASSLGDRVGETQYF; DNA: TGTGCCAGCAGCTTAGGGGACAGGGTTGGGGAGACCCAGTACTTC
J: TRBJ2-7; length: 14; V: TRBV28; size: once; D: NA; CDR3: CASSAPGRTYEQYF; DNA: TGTGCCAGCAGTGCCCCGGGGAGAACCTACGAGCAGTACTTC
J: TRBJ2-2; length: 12; V: TRBV7-9; size: NA; D: NA; CDR3: CASSTNGGELFF; DNA: TGTGCCAGCAGCACGAACGGCGGGGAGCTGTTTTTT